What follows is one T cell receptor beta chain and its context. Germline is not matched at one junction end, which may reflect a read error. Other nucleotide sequences from this sample produce the same CDR3. The data derive from a study of control samples from healthy donors and cancer patients. This CDR3 has 16 residues. Germline lookup yields CDR1 KGHSH and CDR2 LQKENI. Using immunoSEQ multiplex PCR, the repertoire was profiled, and TCRdb retains in-frame clones only, with some absent. The table lists 150,000 or so clones, just under 95% of them singletons. Material: blood. The receptor was isolated from a man aged 35 to 55 in good health. V and J are TRBV18 and TRBJ2-3; TRBD2 matches 10 bases. CDR3 region: CASSPLSGGGTDTQYF. In nucleotides, the CDR3 is TGTGCCAGCTCACCATTAAGCGGGGGGGGCACAGATACACAGTATTTT.